What follows is one TCR beta chain and its context. The sample is drawn from a study of blood T cell repertoires in COVID-19. About the study: Sample material is recorded as cDNA or gDNA derived from T cells, B-cell-depleted T cells, or PBMCs.

Per the original methods: The authors estimated nucleated cell counts from reference gene primer amplification. TCRdb's copy holds only in-frame clones and misses some; the assay was immunoSEQ multiplex PCR. V and J calls and clone size are as listed in that table; D and trimming were resolved from the DNA. The sample lists approximately 320,000 clones, about nine tenths occurring once. Participant age was roughly 18 to 95 years, and participants resided in fewer than 30 US areas. All recovered Cohort 3 donors got two negative PCRs, got clearance, or saw symptom resolution. Deletions cut 7 bases from V and 9 bases from J, with 15 bases between. The CDR3 length is 12 residues. Germline-derived CDR1 and CDR2 are SGHNT and YYREEE (reference sequence).

The sequenced sample consisted of PBMCs or T cells enriched from blood (not recorded which). The chain employs TRBV5-4 and TRBJ2-3; the D gene is possibly TRBD1 (5 bases). This receptor was taken from a man aged 55 to 70 who had recovered from COVID-19. In nucleotides, the CDR3 is TGTGCCAGCTCGTCGCCGCAGGGAACGCAGTATTTT. It yields the protein CASSSPQGTQYF. The full variable domain, completed using reference TRBV5-4 and TRBJ2-3, is ETGVTQSPTHLIKTRGQQVTLRCSSQSGHNTVSWYQQALGQGPQFIFQYYREEENGRGNFPPRFSGLQFPNYSSELNVNALELDDSALYLCASSSPQGTQYFGPGTRLTVL.